In this sample, the clone carrying this TCR beta chain turned up many times. The antigen is undetermined. The CDR3 loop spans 13 amino acids. Germline V gene lookup returns CDR1 DFQATT and CDR2 SNEGSKA (reference sequence). V shed 6 bases and J 0 bases; nucleotides not matched to a gene: 4. A quantitative 5'-RACE method, one with molecular barcodes, was used to make TCR beta libraries. TCRdb passed the 5' RACE reads through MiXCR, listing each CDR3 protein once. The data contain 150,000 to 200,000 distinct CDR3 sequences, 9.5% to 13% of them singletons. This entry belongs to a study of CD8 T cells in ankylosing spondylitis. Study results and limitations: Clones linked to disease were reported to show significant enrichment in matched ankylosing spondylitis synovial fluid. Ankylosing spondylitis blood appeared to carry a characteristic TCR beta motif of eight or nine highly homologous variants.

This sequence joins TRBV20-1 and TRBJ2-7; 8 nucleotides agree with TRBD1. The TCR was taken from a male donor with ankylosing spondylitis or in good health (not recorded which). The source material was blood, either unsorted or a sorted T cell fraction (not recorded which). The CDR3 sequence: CSAGQGLSYEQYF. Written as DNA, the CDR3 is TGCAGTGCCGGACAGGGACTCTCCTACGAGCAGTACTTC.